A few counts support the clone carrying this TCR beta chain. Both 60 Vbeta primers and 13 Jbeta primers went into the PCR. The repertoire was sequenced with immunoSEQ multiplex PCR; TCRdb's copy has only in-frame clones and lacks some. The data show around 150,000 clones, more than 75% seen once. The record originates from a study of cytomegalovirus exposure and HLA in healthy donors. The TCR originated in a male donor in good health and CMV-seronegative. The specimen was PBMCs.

CDR3 bases: TGTGCCACGAGGGTGGCGCTTAACACTGAAGCTTTCTTT. Amino acid sequence: CATRVALNTEAFF. This chain links TRBV6-1 with TRBJ1-1; D is ambiguous. This CDR3 region has 13 residues. CDR1 and CDR2 (germline): MNHNS, SASEGT. V lost 10 bases, J lost 2 bases, and 14 bases lay in between.